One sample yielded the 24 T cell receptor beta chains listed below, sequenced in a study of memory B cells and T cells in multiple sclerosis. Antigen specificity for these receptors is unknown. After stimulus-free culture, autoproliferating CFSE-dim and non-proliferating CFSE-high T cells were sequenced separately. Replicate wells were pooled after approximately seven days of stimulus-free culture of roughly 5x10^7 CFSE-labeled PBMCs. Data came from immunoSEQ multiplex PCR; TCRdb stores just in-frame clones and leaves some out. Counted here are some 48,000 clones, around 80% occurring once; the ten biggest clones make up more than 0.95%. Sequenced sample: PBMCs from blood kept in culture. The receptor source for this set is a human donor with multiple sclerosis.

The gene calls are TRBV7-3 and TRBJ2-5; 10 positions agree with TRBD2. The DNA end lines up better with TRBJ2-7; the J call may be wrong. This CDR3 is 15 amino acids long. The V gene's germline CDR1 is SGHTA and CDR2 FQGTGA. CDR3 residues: CASSLSGGPAYEQYF. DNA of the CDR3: TGTGCCAGCAGTCTTAGCGGGGGGCCAGCCTACGAGCAGTACTTC.

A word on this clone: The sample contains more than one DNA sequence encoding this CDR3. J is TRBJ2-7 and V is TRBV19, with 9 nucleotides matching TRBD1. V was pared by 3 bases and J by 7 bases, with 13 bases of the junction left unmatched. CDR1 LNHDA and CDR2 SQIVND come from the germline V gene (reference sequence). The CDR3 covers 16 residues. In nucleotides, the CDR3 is TGTGCCAGTAGTATGTTCCCGGGACAGGGAGCGCTGGAGCAGTACTTC. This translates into CASSMFPGQGALEQYF.

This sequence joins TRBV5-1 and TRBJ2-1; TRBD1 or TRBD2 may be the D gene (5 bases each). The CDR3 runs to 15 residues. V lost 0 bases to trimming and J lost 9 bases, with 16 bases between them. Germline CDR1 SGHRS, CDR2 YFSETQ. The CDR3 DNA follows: TGCGCCAGCAGCTTGGCCGGACGGGGCAGTGGTGAGCAGTTCTTC. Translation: CASSLAGRGSGEQFF.

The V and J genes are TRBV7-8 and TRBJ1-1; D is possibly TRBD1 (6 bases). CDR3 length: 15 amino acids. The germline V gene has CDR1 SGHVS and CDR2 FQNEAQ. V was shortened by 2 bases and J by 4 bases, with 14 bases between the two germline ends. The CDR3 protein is CASSLMIQGATEAFF. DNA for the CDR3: TGTGCCAGCAGCTTAATGATACAGGGAGCCACTGAAGCTTTCTTT.

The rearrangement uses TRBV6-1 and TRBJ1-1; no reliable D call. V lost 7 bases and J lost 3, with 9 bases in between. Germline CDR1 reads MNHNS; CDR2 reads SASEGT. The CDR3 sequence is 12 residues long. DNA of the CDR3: TGTGCCAGCATCCAGGAATACACTGAAGCTTTCTTT. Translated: CASIQEYTEAFF.

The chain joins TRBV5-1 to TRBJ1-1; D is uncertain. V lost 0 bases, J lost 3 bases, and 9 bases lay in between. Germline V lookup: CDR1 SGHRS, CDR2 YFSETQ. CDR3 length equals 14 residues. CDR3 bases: TGCGCCAGCAGCTTGGAAGGGTGGGACACTGAAGCTTTCTTT. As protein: CASSLEGWDTEAFF.

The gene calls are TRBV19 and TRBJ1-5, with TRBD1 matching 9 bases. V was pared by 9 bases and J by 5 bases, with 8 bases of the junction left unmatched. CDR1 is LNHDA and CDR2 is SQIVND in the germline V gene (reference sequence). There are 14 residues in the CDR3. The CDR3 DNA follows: TGTGCCAGCCGTCTACAGGGGGCGCATCAGCCCCAGCATTTT. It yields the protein CASRLQGAHQPQHF.

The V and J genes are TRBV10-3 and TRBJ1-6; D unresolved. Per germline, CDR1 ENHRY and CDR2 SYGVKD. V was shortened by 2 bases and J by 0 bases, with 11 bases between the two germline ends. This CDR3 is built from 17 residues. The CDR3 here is CAISEPSMSSYNSPLHF. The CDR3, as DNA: TGTGCCATCAGTGAGCCGTCAATGAGCTCCTATAATTCACCCCTCCACTTT.

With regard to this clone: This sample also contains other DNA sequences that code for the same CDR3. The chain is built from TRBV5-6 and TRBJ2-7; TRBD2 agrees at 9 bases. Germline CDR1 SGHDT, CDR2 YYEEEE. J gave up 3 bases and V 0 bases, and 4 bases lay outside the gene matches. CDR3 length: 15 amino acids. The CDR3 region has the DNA TGTGCCAGCAGCTTGGGCGGGGGGGTAGACTACGAGCAGTACTTC. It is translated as CASSLGGGVDYEQYF.

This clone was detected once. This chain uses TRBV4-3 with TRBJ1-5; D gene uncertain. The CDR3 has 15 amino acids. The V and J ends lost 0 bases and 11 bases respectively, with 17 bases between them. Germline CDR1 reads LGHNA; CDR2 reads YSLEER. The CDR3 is CASSQDRALAEAQHF. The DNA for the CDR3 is TGCGCCAGCAGCCAAGATCGGGCATTGGCAGAGGCCCAGCATTTT.

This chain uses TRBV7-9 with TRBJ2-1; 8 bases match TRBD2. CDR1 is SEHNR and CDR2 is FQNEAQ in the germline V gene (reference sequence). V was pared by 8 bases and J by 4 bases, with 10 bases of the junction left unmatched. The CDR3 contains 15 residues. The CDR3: CASLLGGGPYNEQFF. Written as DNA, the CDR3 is TGTGCCAGCCTCCTCGGGGGGGGGCCATACAATGAGCAGTTCTTC.

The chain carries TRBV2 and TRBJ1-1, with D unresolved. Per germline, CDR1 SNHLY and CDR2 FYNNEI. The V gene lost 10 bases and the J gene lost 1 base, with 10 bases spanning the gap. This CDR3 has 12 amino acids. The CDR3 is CATRRSNTEAFF. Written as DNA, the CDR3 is TGTGCCACTCGAAGGTCGAACACTGAAGCTTTCTTT.

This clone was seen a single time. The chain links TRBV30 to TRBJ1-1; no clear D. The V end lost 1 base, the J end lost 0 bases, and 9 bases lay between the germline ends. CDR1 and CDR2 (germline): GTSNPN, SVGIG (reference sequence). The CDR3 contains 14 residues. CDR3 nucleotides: TGTGCCTGGAGTGGCGCGACCGTGAACACTGAAGCTTTCTTT. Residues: CAWSGATVNTEAFF.

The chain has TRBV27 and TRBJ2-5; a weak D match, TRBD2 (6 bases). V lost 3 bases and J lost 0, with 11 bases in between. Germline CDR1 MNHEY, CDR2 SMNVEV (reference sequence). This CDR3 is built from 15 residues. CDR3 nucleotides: TGTGCCAGCAGTTTGGGTGGGGACTACCAAGAGACCCAGTACTTC. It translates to CASSLGGDYQETQYF.

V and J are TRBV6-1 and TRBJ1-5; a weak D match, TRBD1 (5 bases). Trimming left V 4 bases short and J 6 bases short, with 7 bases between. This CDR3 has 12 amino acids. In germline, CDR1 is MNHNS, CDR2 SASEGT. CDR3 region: CASSGGSQPQHF. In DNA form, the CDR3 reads TGTGCCAGCAGTGGGGGGAGTCAGCCCCAGCATTTT.

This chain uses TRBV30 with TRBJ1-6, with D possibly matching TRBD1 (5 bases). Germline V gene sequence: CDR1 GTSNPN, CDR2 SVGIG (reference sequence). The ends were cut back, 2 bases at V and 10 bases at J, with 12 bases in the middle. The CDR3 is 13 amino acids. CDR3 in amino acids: CAWSKNQGSPLHF. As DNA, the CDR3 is TGTGCCTGGAGTAAAAATCAGGGATCACCCCTCCACTTT.

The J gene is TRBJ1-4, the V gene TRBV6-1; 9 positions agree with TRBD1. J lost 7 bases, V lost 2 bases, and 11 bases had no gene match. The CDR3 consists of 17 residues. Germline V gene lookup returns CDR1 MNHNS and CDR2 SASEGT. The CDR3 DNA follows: TGTGCCAGCAGTGAAATATTTGGGACAGGGAAGGGTGAAAAACTGTTTTTT. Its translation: CASSEIFGTGKGEKLFF.

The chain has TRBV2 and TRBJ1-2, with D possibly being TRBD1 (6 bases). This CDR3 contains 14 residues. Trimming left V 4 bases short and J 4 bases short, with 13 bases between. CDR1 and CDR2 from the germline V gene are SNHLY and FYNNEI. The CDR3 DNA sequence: TGTGCCAGCAGTGGGGGGGACACCAGCTATGGCTACACCTTC. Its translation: CASSGGDTSYGYTF. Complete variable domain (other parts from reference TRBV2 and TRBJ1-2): EPEVTQTPSHQVTQMGQEVILRCVPISNHLYFYWYRQILGQKVEFLVSFYNNEISEKSEIFDDQFSVERPDGSNFTLKIRSTKLEDSAMYFCASSGGDTSYGYTFGSGTRLTVV.

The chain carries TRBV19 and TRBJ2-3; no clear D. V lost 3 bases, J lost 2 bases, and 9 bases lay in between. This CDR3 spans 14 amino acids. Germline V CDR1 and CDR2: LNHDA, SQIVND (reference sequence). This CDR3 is CASSIPGHTDTQYF. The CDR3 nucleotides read TGTGCCAGTAGTATCCCCGGGCACACAGATACGCAGTATTTT.

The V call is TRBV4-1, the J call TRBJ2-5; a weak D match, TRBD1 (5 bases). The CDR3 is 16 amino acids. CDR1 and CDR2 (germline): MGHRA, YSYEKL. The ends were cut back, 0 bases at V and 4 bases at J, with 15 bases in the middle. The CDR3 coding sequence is TGCGCCAGCAGCCAAGATGATACAGGACGGTCAGAGACCCAGTACTTC. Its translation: CASSQDDTGRSETQYF.

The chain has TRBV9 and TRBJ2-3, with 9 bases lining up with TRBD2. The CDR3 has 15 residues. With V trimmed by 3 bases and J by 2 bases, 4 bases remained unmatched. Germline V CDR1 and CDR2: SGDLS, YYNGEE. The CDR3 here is CASSATSGFTDTQYF. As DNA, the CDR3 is TGTGCCAGCAGCGCGACTAGCGGTTTCACAGATACGCAGTATTTT.

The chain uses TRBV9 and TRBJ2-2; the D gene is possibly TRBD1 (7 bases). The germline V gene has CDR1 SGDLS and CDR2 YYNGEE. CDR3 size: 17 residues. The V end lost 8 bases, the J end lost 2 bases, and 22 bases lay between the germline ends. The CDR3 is CASGRRVRGTNTGELFF. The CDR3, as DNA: TGTGCCAGTGGTAGAAGGGTCAGGGGGACTAACACCGGGGAGCTGTTTTTT.

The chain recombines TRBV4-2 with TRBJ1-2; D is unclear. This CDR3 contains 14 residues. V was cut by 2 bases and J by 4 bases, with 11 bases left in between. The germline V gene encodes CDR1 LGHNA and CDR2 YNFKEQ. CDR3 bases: TGTGCCAGCAGCCAATCGGGCCGGAGCTATGGCTACACCTTC. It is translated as CASSQSGRSYGYTF.

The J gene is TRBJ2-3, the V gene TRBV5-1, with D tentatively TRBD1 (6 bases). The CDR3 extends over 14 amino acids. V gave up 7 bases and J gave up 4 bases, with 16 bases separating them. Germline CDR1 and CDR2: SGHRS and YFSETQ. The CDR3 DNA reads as TGCGCCAGCGCACAGGGACCCCTCCCAGATACGCAGTATTTT. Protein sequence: CASAQGPLPDTQYF.